This T cell receptor beta chain was sequenced for a study of T cell responses to AZD1222 COVID-19 vaccine. Findings and caveats of the study: Seropositive AZD1222 recipients at baseline numbered only five or six. Following two doses of AZD1222, Spike-specific TCR breadth and depth rose.

Trimming stripped 6 bases from V and 1 base from J, with 17 bases between. Looked up from germline, CDR1 is LNHDA and CDR2 is SQIVND (reference sequence). The CDR3 has 16 amino acids. On this clone: The antigen is undetermined.

TCRdb's copy holds only in-frame clones and misses some; the assay was immunoSEQ multiplex PCR. The sample records some 81,000 clones, about 86% being singletons. Sequencing used peripheral blood, obtained 28 days after the second AZD1222 dose. The V gene is TRBV19, the J gene TRBJ2-3; D may match TRBD1 or TRBD2 (5 bases each). The sequence came from an adult who received the AZD1222 COVID-19 vaccine. CDR3 bases: TGTGCCAGTAGGCCCCTTGGGACGGTGGGCACAGATACGCAGTATTTT. Its translation: CASRPLGTVGTDTQYF.